The 14 T cell receptor beta chains below come from one sample, sequenced in a study of regulatory T cells in long-lasting Graves disease. Time point described: newly diagnosed GD, antithyroid drugs for less than 3 months. Isolated PBMC RNA provided the starting material for the TCR library. Arm-PCR of CDR3 regions and iRepertoire HTBI primers were used to build TCR beta libraries. One entry per CDR3 protein results from TCRdb running MiXCR on the multiplex PCR reads. Among 620,000 or so distinct CDR3 sequences listed, about 16% were seen once. The same data also contributed to another study, on T cells in Graves' hyperthyroidism and ophthalmopathy.

The specimen was peripheral blood mononuclear cells (PBMCs), collected at new diagnosis, from a patient treated with antithyroid drugs. These receptors originate from a woman in her twenties or thirties with Graves disease.

As for this clonotype: A much larger clonotype is one base distant, so this may be a read error. The chain couples TRBV2 to TRBJ2-1; no reliable D call. This CDR3 comprises 14 residues. Germline assignment: CDR1 SNHLY and CDR2 FYNNEI. Trimming took 3 bases from V and 10 from J, leaving 16 bases between them. The CDR3 bases are TGTGCCAGCAGTGAGGAACGCCAAATGGGGGAGCAGTTCTTC. It yields the protein CASSEERQMGEQFF.

A few counts support this clonotype. The chain uses TRBV19 and TRBJ2-7; D may be TRBD1 or TRBD2 (5 bases each). The CDR3 runs 17 residues. Looked up from germline, CDR1 is LNHDA and CDR2 is SQIVND (reference sequence). Between the trimmed V and J ends, which lost 3 bases and 3 bases, there was a span of 21 bases. The CDR3 protein is CASSMSGTDINFYEQYF. DNA for the CDR3: TGTGCCAGTAGTATGTCCGGGACCGACATTAACTTCTACGAGCAGTACTTC.

This chain connects TRBV20-1 to TRBJ2-5, with 7 positions matching TRBD1. The V gene end was trimmed by 0 bases and the J gene end by 5 bases; junction bases not matched to a gene: 15. CDR3 length: 17 residues. Germline V gives CDR1 DFQATT, CDR2 SNEGSKA (reference sequence). CDR3 region: CSARDQYRGGRFETQYF. DNA of the CDR3: TGCAGTGCTAGAGATCAGTACAGGGGCGGGCGCTTTGAGACCCAGTACTTC.

This clonotype was picked up many times. The genes are TRBV28 and TRBJ2-5; maybe TRBD2 (6 bases). CDR1 is MDHEN, CDR2 SYDVKM, per germline. The CDR3 has 13 residues. With 10 bases removed from V and 6 bases from J, the gap between germline ends came to 18 bases. The CDR3 region is CATNPSGRKTQYF. The CDR3 DNA reads TGTGCCACTAACCCCTCGGGGAGGAAGACCCAGTACTTC. The full variable domain, completed using reference TRBV28 and TRBJ2-5, is DVKVTQSSRYLVKRTGEKVFLECVQDMDHENMFWYRQDPGLGLRLIYFSYDVKMKEKGDIPEGYSVSREKKERFSLILESASTNQTSMYLCATNPSGRKTQYFGPGTRLLVL.

The chain carries TRBV25-1 and TRBJ1-6, with 8 bases aligning to TRBD1. The CDR3 is 15 residues long. Germline CDR1 and CDR2: MGHDK and SYGVNS. Trimming removed 8 bases from V and 5 bases from J; junction bases left unmatched: 8. The CDR3 is CASGRKDRDNSPLHF. The DNA of the CDR3 is TGTGCCAGCGGGCGAAAGGACAGGGATAATTCACCCCTCCACTTT. The variable domain in full, completed from reference TRBV25-1 and TRBJ1-6, reads EADIYQTPRYLVIGTGKKITLECSQTMGHDKMYWYQQDPGMELHLIHYSYGVNSTEKGDLSSESTVSRIRTEHFPLTLESARPSHTSQYLCASGRKDRDNSPLHFGNGTRLTVT.

This clonotype appeared a few times. The genes are TRBV27 and TRBJ2-2; 7 nucleotides align to TRBD1. Germline CDR1 reads MNHEY; CDR2 reads SMNVEV (reference sequence). The CDR3 loop spans 14 amino acids. V lost 0 bases, J lost 7 bases, and 2 bases stayed unmatched. Here the CDR3 DNA reads TGTGCCAGCAGTTTATCTTCAGGGGGCGGGGAGCTGTTTTTT. It encodes CASSLSSGGGELFF.

The table lists this clonotype with many counts. This chain connects TRBV6-1 to TRBJ2-5; D remains ambiguous. Trimming removed 4 bases from V and 5 bases from J, with 11 bases in between. The CDR3 loop spans 13 amino acids. CDR1 and CDR2 from the germline V gene are MNHNS and SASEGT. CDR3 in DNA: TGTGCCAGCAGTGGATTGTCGCTGGAGACCCAGTACTTC. Amino acids: CASSGLSLETQYF.

This clonotype was observed a few times. V gene TRBV7-8 combines with J gene TRBJ1-6; 8 positions match TRBD1. The CDR3 is made up of 14 amino acids. Germline CDR1 and CDR2: SGHVS and FQNEAQ. V lost 5 bases and J lost 12; bases outside the gene matches: 9. CDR3 in DNA: TGTGCCAGCAGCACGGACAGGGACCAGTTACCCCTCCACTTT. This codes for CASSTDRDQLPLHF.

This clonotype was detected ten times or more. The rearrangement uses TRBV20-1 and TRBJ2-1, with 8 bases lining up with TRBD2. Germline V CDR1 and CDR2: DFQATT, SNEGSKA (reference sequence). The CDR3 sequence is 14 residues long. J gave up 2 bases and V 5 bases, and 5 bases lay outside the gene matches. CDR3 in amino acids: CSAYLAGAYNEQFF. The CDR3 coding sequence is TGCAGTGCTTACCTAGCGGGTGCCTACAATGAGCAGTTCTTC.

As to this clonotype: This clone may be a read error of a much larger clone one base away. V usage is TRBV20-1 and J usage is TRBJ1-2, with 7 positions matching TRBD1. The CDR3 runs 12 residues. The germline gives CDR1 DFQATT, CDR2 SNEGSKA (reference sequence). The CDR3 nucleotides are TGCAGTGCCCCTGAGACAGGGTCTGGCCACACCTTC. It translates to CSAPETGSGHTF.

This clonotype was recorded a few times. The chain employs TRBV19 and TRBJ1-4; D is ambiguous. Deletions cut 10 bases from V and 0 bases from J, with 15 bases between. This CDR3 is 15 amino acids long. CDR1 LNHDA and CDR2 SQIVND come from the germline V gene (reference sequence). CDR3 in amino acids: CATQPRPTTNEKLFF. The CDR3 DNA sequence: TGTGCCACGCAACCGAGGCCTACAACTAATGAAAAACTGTTTTTT.

The chain recombines TRBV20-1 with TRBJ1-1; D is perhaps TRBD1 (6 bases). With 6 bases removed from V and 4 bases from J, the gap between germline ends came to 15 bases. The CDR3 has 13 residues. From germline, CDR1 is DFQATT and CDR2 SNEGSKA (reference sequence). CDR3 bases: TGCAGTGCCCGAACAGGGCAGGGCACTGAAGCTTTCTTT. It translates to CSARTGQGTEAFF.

The chain uses TRBV7-9 and TRBJ1-3; no reliable D call. The CDR3 covers 15 residues. Germline CDR1 and CDR2: SEHNR and FQNEAQ (reference sequence). V lost 5 bases and J lost 11, with 22 bases in between. The CDR3, as DNA: TGTGCCAGCAGCCCGACCGCAGGAGCCCGGAGGGCCATATATTTT. Encoded protein: CASSPTAGARRAIYF. Using reference TRBV7-9 and TRBJ1-3 for the parts outside the CDR3, the full variable domain is DTGVSQNPRHKITKRGQNVTFRCDPISEHNRLYWYRQTLGQGPEFLTYFQNEAQLEKSRLLSDRFSAERPKGSFSTLEIQRTEQGDSAMYLCASSPTAGARRAIYFGEGSWLTVV.

This clonotype has at least ten counts. The V call is TRBV2, the J call TRBJ2-5, with 10 bases lining up with TRBD1. The germline gives CDR1 SNHLY, CDR2 FYNNEI. V gave up 8 bases and J gave up 5 bases; unmatched junction bases: 11. The CDR3 consists of 15 residues. DNA of the CDR3: TGTGCCAGCGGGGATTGGGACAGGGGTGTGGAGACCCAGTACTTC. This codes for CASGDWDRGVETQYF.